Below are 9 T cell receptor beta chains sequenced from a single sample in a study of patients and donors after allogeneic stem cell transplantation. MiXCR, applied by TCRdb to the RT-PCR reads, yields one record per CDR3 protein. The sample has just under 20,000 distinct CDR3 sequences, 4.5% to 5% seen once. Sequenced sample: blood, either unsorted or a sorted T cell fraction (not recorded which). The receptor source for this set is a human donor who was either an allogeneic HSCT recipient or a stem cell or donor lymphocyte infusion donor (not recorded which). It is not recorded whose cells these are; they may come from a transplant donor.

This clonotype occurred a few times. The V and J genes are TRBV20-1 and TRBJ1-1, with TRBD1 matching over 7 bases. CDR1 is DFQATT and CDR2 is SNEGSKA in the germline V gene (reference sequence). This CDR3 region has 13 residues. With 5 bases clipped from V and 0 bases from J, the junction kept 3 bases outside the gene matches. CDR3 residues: CSAPDRLNTEAFF. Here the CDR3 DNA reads TGCAGTGCTCCGGACAGGTTGAACACTGAAGCTTTCTTT.

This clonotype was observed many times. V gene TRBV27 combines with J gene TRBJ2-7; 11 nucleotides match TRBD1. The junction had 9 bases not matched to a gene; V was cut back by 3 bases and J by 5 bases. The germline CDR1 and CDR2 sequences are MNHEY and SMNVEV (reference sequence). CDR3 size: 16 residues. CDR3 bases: TGTGCCAGCAGTTTTCTAGGGACAGGGGGTCGCAACGAGCAGTACTTC. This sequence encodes CASSFLGTGGRNEQYF.

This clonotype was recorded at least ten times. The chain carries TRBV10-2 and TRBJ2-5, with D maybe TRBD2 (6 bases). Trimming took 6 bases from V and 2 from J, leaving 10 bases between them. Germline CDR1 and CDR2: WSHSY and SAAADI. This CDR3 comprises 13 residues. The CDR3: CASRFGGQETQYF. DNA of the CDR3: TGCGCCAGCAGGTTTGGGGGGCAAGAGACCCAGTACTTC.

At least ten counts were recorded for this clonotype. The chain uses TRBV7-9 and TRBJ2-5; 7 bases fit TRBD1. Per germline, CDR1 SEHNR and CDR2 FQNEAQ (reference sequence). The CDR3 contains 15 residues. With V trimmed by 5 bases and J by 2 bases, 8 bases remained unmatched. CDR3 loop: CASSRGLQGQETQYF. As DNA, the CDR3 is TGTGCCAGCAGCCGTGGGCTACAGGGGCAAGAGACCCAGTACTTC.

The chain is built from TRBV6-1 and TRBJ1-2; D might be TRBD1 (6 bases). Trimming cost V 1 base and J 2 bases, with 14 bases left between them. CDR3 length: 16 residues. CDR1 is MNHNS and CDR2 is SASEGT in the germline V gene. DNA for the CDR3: TGTGCCAGCAGTGAAGGGGTGTACAGGGTGAACTATGGCTACACCTTC. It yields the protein CASSEGVYRVNYGYTF.

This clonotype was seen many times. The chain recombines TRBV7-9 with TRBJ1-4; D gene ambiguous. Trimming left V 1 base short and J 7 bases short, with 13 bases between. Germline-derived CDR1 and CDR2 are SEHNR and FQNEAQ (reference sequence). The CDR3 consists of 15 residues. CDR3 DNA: TGTGCCAGCAGCTTAGGGCTAGAACCGGTTGAAAAACTGTTTTTT. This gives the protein CASSLGLEPVEKLFF.

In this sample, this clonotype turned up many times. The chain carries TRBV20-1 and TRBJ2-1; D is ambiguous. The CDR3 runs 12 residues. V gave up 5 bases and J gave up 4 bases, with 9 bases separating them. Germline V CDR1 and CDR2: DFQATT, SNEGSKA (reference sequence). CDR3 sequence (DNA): TGCAGTGCTTTCGAAGCATACAATGAGCAGTTCTTC. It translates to CSAFEAYNEQFF.

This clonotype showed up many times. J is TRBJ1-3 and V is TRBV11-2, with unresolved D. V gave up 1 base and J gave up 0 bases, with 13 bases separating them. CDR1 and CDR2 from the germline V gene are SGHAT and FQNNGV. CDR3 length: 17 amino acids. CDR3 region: CASSLGTRSGSGNTIYF. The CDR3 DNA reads TGTGCCAGCAGCTTAGGTACCAGGTCGGGCTCTGGAAACACCATATATTTT. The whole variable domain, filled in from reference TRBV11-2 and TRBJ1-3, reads EAGVAQSPRYKIIEKRQSVAFWCNPISGHATLYWYQQILGQGPKLLIQFQNNGVVDDSQLPKDRFSAERLKGVDSTLKIQPAKLEDSAVYLCASSLGTRSGSGNTIYFGEGSWLTVV.

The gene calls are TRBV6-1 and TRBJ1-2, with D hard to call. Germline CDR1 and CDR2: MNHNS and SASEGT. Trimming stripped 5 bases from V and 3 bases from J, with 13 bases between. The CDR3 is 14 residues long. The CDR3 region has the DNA TGTGCCAGCAGTATGGATGGGGTATACTATGGCTACACCTTC. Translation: CASSMDGVYYGYTF.